This is a list of T cell receptor beta chains from one sample in a study of Tregs in tolerant kidney transplant recipients. Some clones are missing from TCRdb's copy, which holds only in-frame ones; the method was immunoSEQ multiplex PCR. This table holds 75,000 to 100,000 clones, around 90% found once. Sequencing input: CD8+ T cells from blood. These receptors all come from a human donor in good health. Each CDR3 is given with its conserved first and last residue.

J: TRBJ2-2; V: TRBV29-1; CDR3: CSVEPGKNTGELFF
J: TRBJ2-7; V: TRBV7-9; CDR3: CASSLVSSYEQYF
J: TRBJ2-1; V: TRBV4-1; CDR3: CASSQPTGTGYNEQFF
J: TRBJ2-1; V: TRBV6-4; CDR3: CASSGANNEQFF
J: TRBJ2-1; V: TRBV6-4; CDR3: CASSDSAGVPNQQFF
J: TRBJ2-7; V: TRBV4-1; CDR3: CASSQVGAYEQYF
J: TRBJ2-1; V: TRBV9; CDR3: CASSAGQYNEQFF
J: TRBJ1-2; V: TRBV20-1; CDR3: CGRWADYGYTF
J: TRBJ1-1; V: TRBV18; CDR3: CASSDLPLAIGDTEAFF
J: TRBJ1-4; V: TRBV19; CDR3: CASTTGIFNEKLFF
J: TRBJ1-1; V: TRBV27; CDR3: CASSKGTEAFF
J: TRBJ1-5; V: TRBV4-1; CDR3: CASSQDWGRQRWQPQHF
J: TRBJ2-3; V: TRBV5-1; CDR3: CASSLGATTTDTQYF
J: TRBJ2-7; V: TRBV7-8; CDR3: CASSSEGGDEQYF
J: TRBJ2-4; V: TRBV27; CDR3: CASSLRGDRGRAKNIQYF
J: TRBJ2-7; V: TRBV6-1; CDR3: CASSEALGIEQYF
J: TRBJ2-5; V: TRBV11-2; CDR3: CASSLWREVSSETQYF
J: TRBJ2-7; V: TRBV19; CDR3: CASSIAASEGEQYF
J: TRBJ1-1; V: TRBV18; CDR3: CASSLGQYGKYTEAFF
J: TRBJ2-7; V: TRBV30; CDR3: CAWSAGTGAYEQYF
J: TRBJ2-7; V: TRBV5-1; CDR3: CASSLYGGEQYF
J: TRBJ2-1; V: TRBV7-6; CDR3: CASSLWGLAGSYNEQFF
J: TRBJ1-4; V: TRBV21-1; CDR3: CASSKGQVHEKLFF
J: TRBJ2-2; V: TRBV6-1; CDR3: CASSGVREGTGELFF
J: TRBJ1-2; V: TRBV7-2; CDR3: CASSLGQNYGYTF
J: TRBJ2-7; V: TRBV30; CDR3: CAWTNTGQGSYEQYF
J: TRBJ1-1; V: TRBV9; CDR3: CASSPRVTEAFF
J: TRBJ1-2; V: TRBV9; CDR3: CASSVAGGYGYTF
J: TRBJ2-1; V: TRBV5-5; CDR3: CASGADRGAYNEQFF
J: TRBJ1-2; V: TRBV29-1; CDR3: CSVSTNRGQGIYGYTF
J: TRBJ1-1; V: TRBV29-1; CDR3: CSVPGGTEAFF
J: TRBJ2-3; V: TRBV4-1; CDR3: CASSQERAGPDTQYF
J: TRBJ1-1; V: TRBV11-3; CDR3: CASSRRDTEAFF
J: TRBJ2-7; V: TRBV4-1; CDR3: CASSQGFRGYEQYF
J: TRBJ1-1; V: TRBV7-8; CDR3: CASSPARQVGTEAFF
J: TRBJ2-3; V: TRBV5-1; CDR3: CASSSAIDTLTDTQYF
J: TRBJ1-1; V: TRBV7-9; CDR3: CASSPGDRVGAFF
J: TRBJ2-1; V: TRBV2; CDR3: CASPPSGGYSSYNEQFF
J: TRBJ2-2; V: TRBV13; CDR3: CASSQSGRSRGELFF
J: TRBJ1-6; V: TRBV4-1; CDR3: CASSQGTALHF
J: TRBJ1-1; V: TRBV7-8; CDR3: CASSLLGIKNTEAFF
J: TRBJ1-2; V: TRBV10-2; CDR3: CASSEALRGAFNYGYTF
J: TRBJ2-7; V: TRBV5-6; CDR3: CASSPSGGASEQYF
J: TRBJ2-1; V: TRBV18; CDR3: CASSPGGQRNEQFF
J: TRBJ2-3; V: TRBV6-1; CDR3: CASSEGSGGGDTQYF
J: TRBJ1-5; V: TRBV27; CDR3: CASSSHNQGASNQPQHF
J: TRBJ2-7; V: TRBV5-1; CDR3: CASSDKDRGVYEQYF
J: TRBJ1-6; V: TRBV9; CDR3: CASSRSPTWTGDYNSPLHF
J: TRBJ1-2; V: TRBV5-5; CDR3: CASSLVQGDYGYTF
J: TRBJ1-1; V: TRBV29-1; CDR3: CSVEARGVNTEAFF
J: TRBJ1-4; V: TRBV27; CDR3: CASSLFPQGPNEKLFF
J: TRBJ2-7; V: TRBV6-5; CDR3: CASSTDRTYEQYF
J: TRBJ1-1; V: TRBV9; CDR3: CASSVFSGETEAFF
J: TRBJ2-5; V: TRBV9; CDR3: CASSTPDGGVGQETQYF